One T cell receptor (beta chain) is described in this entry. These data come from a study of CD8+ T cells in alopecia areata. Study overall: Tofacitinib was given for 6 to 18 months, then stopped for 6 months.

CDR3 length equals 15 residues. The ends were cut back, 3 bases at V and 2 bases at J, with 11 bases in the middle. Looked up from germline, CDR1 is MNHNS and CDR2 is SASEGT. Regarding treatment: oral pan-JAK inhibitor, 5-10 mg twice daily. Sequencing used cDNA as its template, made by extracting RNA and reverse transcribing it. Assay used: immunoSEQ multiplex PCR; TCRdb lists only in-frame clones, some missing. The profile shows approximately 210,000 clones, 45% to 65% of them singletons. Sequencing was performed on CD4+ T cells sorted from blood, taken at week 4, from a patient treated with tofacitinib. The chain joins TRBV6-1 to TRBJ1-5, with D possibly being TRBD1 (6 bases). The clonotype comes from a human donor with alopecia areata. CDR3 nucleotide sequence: TGTGCCAGCAGTGATGGCAGGGGAGGCAATCAGCCCCAGCATTTT. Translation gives CASSDGRGGNQPQHF.